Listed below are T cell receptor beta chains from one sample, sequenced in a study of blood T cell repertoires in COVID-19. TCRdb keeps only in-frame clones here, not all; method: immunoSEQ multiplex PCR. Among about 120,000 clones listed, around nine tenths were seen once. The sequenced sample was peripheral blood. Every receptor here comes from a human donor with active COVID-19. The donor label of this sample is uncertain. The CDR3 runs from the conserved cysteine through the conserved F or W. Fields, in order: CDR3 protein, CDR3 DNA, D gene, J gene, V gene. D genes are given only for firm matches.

CASSLMEGGETQYF	TGTGCCAGCAGCTTAATGGAGGGCGGGGAGACCCAGTACTTC	.	TRBJ2-5	TRBV7-2
CASSLSRSGGSYEQYF	TGTGCCAGCAGCTTATCGAGGTCAGGGGGCTCCTACGAGCAGTACTTC	TRBD1	TRBJ2-7	TRBV11-2
CASRLEATGELFF	TGTGCAAGTCGCTTAGAAGCTACCGGGGAGCTGTTTTTT	.	TRBJ2-2	TRBV12-2
CSVVFRLAGQADEQFF	TGCAGCGTTGTATTTCGGCTAGCGGGGCAGGCGGATGAGCAGTTCTTC	TRBD2	TRBJ2-1	TRBV29-1
CASRAQGLTTQYF	TGTGCCAGCAGGGCTCAGGGGCTTACTACGCAGTATTTT	.	TRBJ2-3	TRBV5-4
CASRPSGGNTEAFF	TGTGCCAGCAGGCCTTCGGGGGGAAACACTGAAGCTTTCTTT	.	TRBJ1-1	TRBV27
CASSYSLRGGHTDTQYF	TGTGCCAGCAGTTACTCCCTAAGGGGGGGGCACACAGATACGCAGTATTTT	.	TRBJ2-3	TRBV6-2/TRBV6-3
CASRTNDRAYEQYF	TGTGCCAGTAGAACGAATGACAGAGCCTACGAGCAGTACTTC	.	TRBJ2-7	TRBV19
CATQGQYYNEQFF	TGTGCCACCCAGGGCCAATACTACAATGAGCAGTTCTTC	.	TRBJ2-1	TRBV19
CASSDDRGDGYTF	TGCGCCAGCAGCGATGACAGGGGGGATGGCTACACCTTC	TRBD1	TRBJ1-2	TRBV10-1
CASSWATGGRYEQYF	TGCGCCAGCAGCTGGGCGACAGGGGGAAGGTACGAGCAGTACTTC	TRBD1	TRBJ2-7	TRBV5-1